The rows below give T cell receptor beta chains drawn from one sample of a study of blood T cell repertoires in COVID-19. Assay: immunoSEQ multiplex PCR; the TCRdb copy retains only in-frame clones and omits some. The data show roughly 300,000 clones, just over 85% seen once. Sequencing was carried out using PBMCs or T cells enriched from blood (not recorded which). Receptor source: a woman aged 40 to 49 with acute COVID-19. Both conserved end residues are part of each CDR3. Fields, in order: V gene, J gene, CDR3 protein.

V gene: TRBV6-5
J gene: TRBJ1-2
CDR3 protein: CASSPSSDYGYTF

V gene: TRBV27
J gene: TRBJ1-5
CDR3 protein: CASSLGGVVNNQPQHF

V gene: TRBV3-1/TRBV3-2
J gene: TRBJ2-2
CDR3 protein: CASSPGYTFTGELFF

V gene: TRBV18
J gene: TRBJ2-3
CDR3 protein: CASSPPGVSDTQYF

V gene: TRBV5-4
J gene: TRBJ1-2
CDR3 protein: CASSTDRGDGYTF

V gene: TRBV20-1
J gene: TRBJ2-5
CDR3 protein: CSASRGSGGQETQYF

V gene: TRBV5-5
J gene: TRBJ1-2
CDR3 protein: CASSRDRDDGYTF

V gene: TRBV19
J gene: TRBJ1-4
CDR3 protein: CATRPTGGRLEKLFF

V gene: TRBV6-6
J gene: TRBJ2-5
CDR3 protein: CASSSASGNAETQYF

V gene: TRBV10-3
J gene: TRBJ2-2
CDR3 protein: CAISGDRESGELFF

V gene: TRBV6-5
J gene: TRBJ2-2
CDR3 protein: CASSYSRQGSAGELFF

V gene: TRBV7-9
J gene: TRBJ2-3
CDR3 protein: CASSSQGSGTDTQYF

V gene: TRBV9
J gene: TRBJ1-6
CDR3 protein: CASSPGAFYNSPLHF

V gene: TRBV5-1
J gene: TRBJ2-5
CDR3 protein: CASSLQGQETQYF

V gene: TRBV5-1
J gene: TRBJ1-1
CDR3 protein: CASSPGGASGTEAFF

V gene: TRBV18
J gene: TRBJ1-3
CDR3 protein: CASSPGQGLSGNTIYF

V gene: TRBV18
J gene: TRBJ1-3
CDR3 protein: CASSQPGRDSGNTIYF

V gene: TRBV19
J gene: TRBJ1-2
CDR3 protein: CASSIGQGAYNGYTF

V gene: TRBV6-4
J gene: TRBJ1-4
CDR3 protein: CASSGQERRDEKLFF

V gene: TRBV7-9
J gene: TRBJ2-2
CDR3 protein: CASSKGTGFFGELFF

V gene: TRBV19
J gene: TRBJ2-5
CDR3 protein: CASSRTGLAETQYF

V gene: TRBV11-2
J gene: TRBJ2-2
CDR3 protein: CASSSLLAGGTGELFF

V gene: TRBV19
J gene: TRBJ2-3
CDR3 protein: CASTQTGSGRRADTQYF

V gene: TRBV12-3/TRBV12-4
J gene: TRBJ1-1
CDR3 protein: CASSPDKVYEAFF

V gene: TRBV7-9
J gene: TRBJ2-3
CDR3 protein: CASSLVSEQYF

V gene: TRBV19
J gene: TRBJ1-2
CDR3 protein: CASSIPRQGISYRYTF

V gene: TRBV10-3
J gene: TRBJ1-1
CDR3 protein: CAIRQGNTEAFF

V gene: TRBV14
J gene: TRBJ2-1
CDR3 protein: CASSQDLPGRGYNEQFF

V gene: TRBV28
J gene: TRBJ2-7
CDR3 protein: CASSRLENTYEQYF

V gene: TRBV5-4
J gene: TRBJ2-7
CDR3 protein: CASSSPGLAGVDEQYF

V gene: TRBV11-2
J gene: TRBJ2-4
CDR3 protein: CASSTRFSKGGRYGNIQYF

V gene: TRBV18
J gene: TRBJ1-2
CDR3 protein: CASSPIQLYGYTF

V gene: TRBV10-3
J gene: TRBJ1-4
CDR3 protein: CAISDGQGGFNEKLFF

V gene: TRBV19
J gene: TRBJ2-5
CDR3 protein: CATSHREEKETQYF

V gene: TRBV24-1
J gene: TRBJ1-5
CDR3 protein: CATSEGRYQPQHF

V gene: TRBV5-8
J gene: TRBJ2-3
CDR3 protein: CASSTTYTDTQYF

V gene: TRBV3-1/TRBV3-2
J gene: TRBJ1-2
CDR3 protein: CASSQASHYGYTF

V gene: TRBV15
J gene: TRBJ2-1
CDR3 protein: CATSTPASGGYYNEQFF

V gene: TRBV19
J gene: TRBJ1-1
CDR3 protein: CASSTRTGYMNTEAFF

V gene: TRBV28
J gene: TRBJ1-5
CDR3 protein: CASSRDRDNQPQHF

V gene: TRBV18
J gene: TRBJ1-2
CDR3 protein: CASSPSAGTVVMPDYGYTF

V gene: TRBV3-1/TRBV3-2
J gene: TRBJ2-7
CDR3 protein: CASSQFGSGSSYEQYF

V gene: TRBV7-3
J gene: TRBJ1-4
CDR3 protein: CASSPQGQGGEKLFF

V gene: TRBV19
J gene: TRBJ2-1
CDR3 protein: CASSRAGGSTISYNEQFF

V gene: TRBV10-1
J gene: TRBJ1-6
CDR3 protein: CASTGQGNNSPLHF

V gene: TRBV2
J gene: TRBJ1-1
CDR3 protein: CASSSGTGNTEAFF